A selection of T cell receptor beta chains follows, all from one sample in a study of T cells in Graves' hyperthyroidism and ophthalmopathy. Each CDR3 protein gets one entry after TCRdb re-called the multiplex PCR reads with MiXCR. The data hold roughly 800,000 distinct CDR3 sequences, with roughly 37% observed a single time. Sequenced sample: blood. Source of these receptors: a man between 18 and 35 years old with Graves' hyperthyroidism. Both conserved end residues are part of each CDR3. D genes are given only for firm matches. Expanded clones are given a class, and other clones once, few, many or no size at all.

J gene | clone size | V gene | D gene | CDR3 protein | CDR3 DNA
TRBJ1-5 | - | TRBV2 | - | CASRRRGADQPQHF | TGTGCCAGCCGAAGGCGGGGGGCCGATCAGCCCCAGCATTTT
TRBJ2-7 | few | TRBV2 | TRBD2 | CASRKSGLAGNEQYF | TGTGCCAGCCGTAAATCAGGGCTAGCGGGGAACGAGCAGTACTTC
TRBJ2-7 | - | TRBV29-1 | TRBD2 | CSVDGGFAYEQYF | TGCAGCGTTGACGGGGGGTTCGCCTACGAGCAGTACTTC
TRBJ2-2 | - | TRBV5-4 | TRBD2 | CASSPPGTSGRKDTGELFF | TGTGCCAGCAGCCCACCCGGGACTAGCGGGAGGAAGGACACCGGGGAGCTGTTTTTT
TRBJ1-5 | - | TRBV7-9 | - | CASSAGSQPQHF | TGTGCCAGCAGCGCAGGGTCCCAGCCCCAGCATTTT
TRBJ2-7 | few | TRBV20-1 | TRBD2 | CSAPRAGGPYEQYF | TGCAGTGCTCCCCGGGCGGGGGGTCCTTACGAGCAGTACTTC
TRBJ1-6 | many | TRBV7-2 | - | CASSSDWTVNSPLHF | TGTGCCAGCAGCTCAGACTGGACGGTGAATTCACCCCTCCACTTT
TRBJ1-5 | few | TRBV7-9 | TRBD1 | CASSQVPQGNQPQHF | TGCGCCAGCAGCCAGGTTCCACAGGGGAATCAGCCCCAGCATTTT
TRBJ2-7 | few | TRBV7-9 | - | CASSPGGSREQYF | TGTGCCAGCAGCCCAGGTGGGTCCCGGGAGCAGTACTTC
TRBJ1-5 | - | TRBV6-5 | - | CASTSAAGQPQHF | TGTGCCAGCACCTCCGCTGCTGGTCAGCCCCAGCATTTT
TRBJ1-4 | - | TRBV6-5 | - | CASSYWRQNEKLFF | TGTGCCAGCAGTTACTGGCGGCAAAATGAAAAACTGTTTTTT
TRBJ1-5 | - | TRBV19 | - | CASSMGGANQPQHF | TGTGCCAGTAGTATGGGAGGGGCCAATCAGCCCCAGCATTTT
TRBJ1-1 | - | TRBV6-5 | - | CASSFWARMNTEAFF | TGTGCCAGCAGTTTCTGGGCGCGTATGAACACTGAAGCTTTCTTT
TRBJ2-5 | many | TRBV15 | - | CATGRRDETQYF | TGTGCAACTGGAAGACGTGACGAGACCCAGTACTTC
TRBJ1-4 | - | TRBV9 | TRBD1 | CASSVMDRPYSTNEKLFF | TGTGCCAGCAGCGTCATGGACAGGCCCTACTCAACTAATGAAAAACTGTTTTTT
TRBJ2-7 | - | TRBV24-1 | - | CATSDSIYEQYF | TGTGCCACCAGTGATTCCATCTACGAGCAGTACTTC
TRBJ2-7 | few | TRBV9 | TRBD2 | CASSVGREGVYEQYF | TGTGCCAGCAGCGTAGGGCGGGAGGGGGTCTACGAGCAGTACTTC
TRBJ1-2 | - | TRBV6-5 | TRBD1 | CASSYSKGTGGTGGYTF | TGTGCCAGCAGTTACTCGAAGGGGACAGGGGGAACGGGAGGCTACACCTTC
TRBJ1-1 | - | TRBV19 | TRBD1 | CASSQRGQGNTEAFF | TGCGCCAGCAGCCAAAGGGGGCAGGGGAACACTGAAGCTTTCTTT
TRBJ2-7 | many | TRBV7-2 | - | CASSRRHYEQYF | TGTGCCAGCAGCCGCCGGCACTACGAGCAGTACTTC
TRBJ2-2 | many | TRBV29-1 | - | CSVVLRFANTGELFF | TGCAGCGTTGTTTTACGTTTCGCGAACACCGGGGAGCTGTTTTTT
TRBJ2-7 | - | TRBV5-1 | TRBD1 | CASRGGPSSYEQYF | TGCGCCAGCAGAGGGGGCCCGAGCTCCTACGAGCAGTACTTC
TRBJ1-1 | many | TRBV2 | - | CASSEWDTPNTEAFF | TGTGCCAGCAGTGAATGGGACACACCGAACACTGAAGCTTTCTTT
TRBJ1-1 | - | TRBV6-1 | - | CASRQVGASTEAFF | TGTGCCAGCAGGCAAGTGGGGGCAAGCACTGAAGCTTTCTTT
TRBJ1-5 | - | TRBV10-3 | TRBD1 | CASSYSFTGDQPQHF | TGTGCCAGCAGTTACTCTTTCACAGGGGACCAGCCCCAGCATTTT
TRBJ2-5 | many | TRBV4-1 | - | CASSQIVVGGETQYF | TGCGCCAGCAGCCAGATTGTTGTGGGGGGAGAGACCCAGTACTTC
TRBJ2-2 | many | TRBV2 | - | CASSEGGQNTGELFF | TGTGCCAGCAGTGAAGGCGGACAGAACACCGGGGAGCTGTTTTTT
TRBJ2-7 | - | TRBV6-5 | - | CASSYGGPPYEQYF | TGTGCCAGCAGTTACGGGGGTCCGCCCTACGAGCAGTACTTC
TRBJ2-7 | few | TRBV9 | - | CASSSLGPSYEQYF | TGTGCCAGCAGTTCCCTAGGTCCTTCCTACGAGCAGTACTTC
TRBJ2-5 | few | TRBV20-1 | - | CSARLGRTAQETQYF | TGCAGTGCTAGACTGGGGAGGACCGCCCAAGAGACCCAGTACTTC
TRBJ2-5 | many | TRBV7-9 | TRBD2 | CASSLEGTSWETQYF | TGTGCCAGCAGCTTAGAGGGGACTAGTTGGGAGACCCAGTACTTC
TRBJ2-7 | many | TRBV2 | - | CATGSVRYEQYF | TGTGCCACCGGTAGCGTACGCTACGAGCAGTACTTC
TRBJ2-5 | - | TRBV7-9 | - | CASSPGVSGAYQETQYF | TGTGCCAGCAGCCCAGGGGTGAGCGGAGCGTACCAAGAGACCCAGTACTTC
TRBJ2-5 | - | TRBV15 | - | CATSIFPTEGETQYF | TGTGCCACCAGTATATTCCCGACAGAGGGGGAGACCCAGTACTTC
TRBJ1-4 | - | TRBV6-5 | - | CASSYSGQWNEKLSF | TGTGCCAGCAGTTACTCCGGACAGTGGAATGAAAAACTGTCTTTT
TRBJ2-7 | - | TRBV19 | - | CASSPQAGQWDYEQYF | TGCGCCAGCAGCCCTCAGGCGGGACAGTGGGACTACGAGCAGTACTTC
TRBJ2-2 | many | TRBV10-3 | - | CASRDGEDGELFF | TGTGCCTCCCGGGACGGAGAGGACGGGGAGCTGTTTTTT
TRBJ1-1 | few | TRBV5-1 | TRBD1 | CASSFAGQGRITEAFF | TGCGCCAGCAGCTTCGCCGGACAGGGTCGGATCACTGAAGCTTTCTTT
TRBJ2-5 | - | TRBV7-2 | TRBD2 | CASSLQAGVGETQYF | TGTGCCAGCAGCTTGCAAGCGGGGGTAGGGGAGACCCAGTACTTC
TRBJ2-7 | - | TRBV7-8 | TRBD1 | CASSLVVQGAGNEQYF | TGTGCCAGCAGCCTGGTGGTTCAGGGGGCAGGCAACGAGCAGTACTTC
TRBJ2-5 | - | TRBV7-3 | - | CAGSLPGGLQETQYF | TGTGCCGGCAGCTTACCGGGCGGGCTTCAAGAGACCCAGTACTTC
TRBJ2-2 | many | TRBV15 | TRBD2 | CATSRSSGRSNTGELFF | TGTGCCACCAGCAGATCAAGCGGGAGGTCGAACACCGGGGAGCTGTTTTTT
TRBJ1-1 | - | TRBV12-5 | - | CASGFGKGVGMNTEAFF | TGTGCTAGTGGTTTCGGCAAGGGGGTGGGGATGAACACTGAAGCTTTCTTT
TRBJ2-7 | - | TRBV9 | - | CASSVGAPSSYEQYF | TGTGCCAGCAGCGTAGGGGCCCCGAGCTCCTACGAGCAGTACTTC
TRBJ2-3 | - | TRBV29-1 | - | CSVALDGAAPQYF | TGCAGCGTCGCTCTGGACGGCGCTGCTCCGCAGTATTTT
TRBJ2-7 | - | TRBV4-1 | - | CASSQVPDSSTDEQYF | TGCGCCAGCAGCCAAGTTCCTGACTCCTCGACTGACGAGCAGTACTTC
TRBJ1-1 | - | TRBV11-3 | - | CASSLEDRTEAFF | TGTGCCAGCAGCTTAGAGGACAGAACTGAAGCTTTCTTT
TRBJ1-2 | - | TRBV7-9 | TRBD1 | CASSEDRGHNGYTF | TGTGCCAGCAGTGAGGACAGGGGGCATAATGGCTACACCTTC
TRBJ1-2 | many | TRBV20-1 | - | CSARDSASSYGYTF | TGCAGTGCTAGAGATTCGGCGTCCTCCTATGGCTACACCTTC
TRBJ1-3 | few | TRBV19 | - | CASSPEGTSGNTIYF | TGTGCCAGTAGTCCAGAGGGAACCTCTGGAAACACCATATATTTT
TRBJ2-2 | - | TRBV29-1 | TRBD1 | CSAGQGTTGELFF | TGCAGCGCCGGACAGGGGACCACCGGGGAGCTGTTTTTT
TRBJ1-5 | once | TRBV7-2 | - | CASSVGAGEGQPQHF | TGTGCCAGCAGCGTGGGGGCGGGGGAGGGTCAGCCCCAGCATTTT
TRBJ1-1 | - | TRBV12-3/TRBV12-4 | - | CASIQLGGAEAFF | TGTGCCAGCATCCAACTAGGGGGGGCCGAAGCTTTCTTT
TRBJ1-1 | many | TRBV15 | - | CATSKQARNTEAFF | TGTGCCACCAGCAAACAGGCTAGGAACACTGAAGCTTTCTTT
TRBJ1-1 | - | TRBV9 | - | CASSGPSGANTEAFF | TGTGCCAGCAGCGGACCGAGCGGGGCGAACACTGAAGCTTTCTTT
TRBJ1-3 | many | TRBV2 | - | CASSEEGISGNTIYF | TGTGCCAGCAGTGAAGAAGGCATCTCTGGAAACACCATATATTTT
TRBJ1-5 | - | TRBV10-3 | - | CAISDGAETQHF | TGTGCCATCAGTGATGGAGCAGAGACCCAGCATTTT
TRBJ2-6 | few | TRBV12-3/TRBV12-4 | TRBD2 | CASSYLGLAVSSGANVLTF | TGTGCCAGCAGTTACTTAGGACTAGCGGTGAGCTCTGGGGCCAACGTCCTGACTTTC
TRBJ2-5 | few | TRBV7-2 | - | CASSLNGNSETQYF | TGTGCCAGCAGCTTAAACGGTAATTCCGAGACCCAGTACTTC